The T cell receptor (beta chain) under discussion was sequenced for a study of blood T cell repertoires in COVID-19. Germline V CDR1 and CDR2: SNHLY, FYNNEI. This CDR3 region has 15 residues. Losses at the gene ends were 3 bases for V and 6 bases for J; bases not matched to a gene: 8. Method: immunoSEQ multiplex PCR; TCRdb's copy keeps in-frame clones and lacks some. The repertoire holds 200,000 to 250,000 clones, with about 87% as singletons. This sequence joins TRBV2 and TRBJ2-1, with 7 positions matching TRBD2. The sequence was obtained from an older man with acute or convalescent COVID-19. Sequencing was performed on peripheral blood. CDR3: CASSEYLAAPNEQFF. The DNA of the CDR3 is TGTGCCAGCAGTGAGTATCTAGCGGCCCCCAATGAGCAGTTCTTC.